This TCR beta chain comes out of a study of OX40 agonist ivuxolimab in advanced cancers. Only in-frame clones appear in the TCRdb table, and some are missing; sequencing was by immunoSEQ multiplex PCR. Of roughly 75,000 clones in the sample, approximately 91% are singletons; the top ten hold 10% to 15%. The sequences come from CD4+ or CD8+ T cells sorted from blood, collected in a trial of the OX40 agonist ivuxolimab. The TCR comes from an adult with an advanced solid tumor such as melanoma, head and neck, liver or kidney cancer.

This CDR3 reads CASSVLTDSYEQYF. CDR3 coding DNA: TGTGCCAGCAGCGTTCTGACAGATTCCTACGAGCAGTACTTC. The gene calls are TRBV11-2 and TRBJ2-7; D possibly corresponds to TRBD1 (5 bases). CDR1 and CDR2 (germline): SGHAT, FQNNGV. With 5 bases removed from V and 1 base from J, the gap between germline ends came to 12 bases. CDR3 length equals 14 residues.